These T cell receptor beta chains were read from a single sample in a study of shared clonotypes between healthy human individuals. Here immunoSEQ multiplex PCR was the method, and the copy in TCRdb shows in-frame clones only, minus some. The sample contains some 660,000 clones, around 73% of which appear only once. Sequencing was carried out using memory CD4+ T cells sorted from blood. Source of these receptors: a woman under 40 in good health. The CDR3 runs from the conserved cysteine through the conserved F or W. Each record gives: D gene, CDR3 length, V gene, clone size, J gene, CDR3 DNA, CDR3 protein. D genes are given only for firm matches. Expanded clones are given a class, and other clones once, few, many or no size at all.

D gene: NA; CDR3 length: 13; V gene: TRBV7-8; clone size: NA; J gene: TRBJ1-2; CDR3 DNA: TGTGCCAGCAGCACAGGGACAAACTATGGCTACACCTTC; CDR3 protein: CASSTGTNYGYTF
D gene: NA; CDR3 length: 11; V gene: TRBV6-1; clone size: NA; J gene: TRBJ1-4; CDR3 DNA: TGTGCCAGCGTCCTGGGGGAAAAACTGTTTTTT; CDR3 protein: CASVLGEKLFF
D gene: TRBD2; CDR3 length: 14; V gene: TRBV6-6; clone size: NA; J gene: TRBJ2-7; CDR3 DNA: TGTGCCAGCAGTGGGGGACTAGCGGGAGTGGTGCAGTACTTC; CDR3 protein: CASSGGLAGVVQYF
D gene: TRBD1; CDR3 length: 14; V gene: TRBV2; clone size: NA; J gene: TRBJ1-2; CDR3 DNA: TGTGCCAGCTGCCGGGACAGGGACGTCTATGGCTACACCTTC; CDR3 protein: CASCRDRDVYGYTF
D gene: NA; CDR3 length: 14; V gene: TRBV6-1; clone size: NA; J gene: TRBJ1-1; CDR3 DNA: TGTGCCAGCAGGATAACAGGGTTGAACACTGAAGCTTTCTTT; CDR3 protein: CASRITGLNTEAFF
D gene: TRBD2; CDR3 length: 16; V gene: TRBV5-4; clone size: once; J gene: TRBJ2-1; CDR3 DNA: TGTGCCAGCAGCGGATATAGCGGGAGGGCCCACAATGAGCAGTTCTTC; CDR3 protein: CASSGYSGRAHNEQFF
D gene: NA; CDR3 length: 16; V gene: TRBV9; clone size: NA; J gene: TRBJ2-1; CDR3 DNA: TGTGCCAGCAGCGTAGTTAGCGGTAGCTCCTACAATGAGCAGTTCTTC; CDR3 protein: CASSVVSGSSYNEQFF
D gene: TRBD1; CDR3 length: 13; V gene: TRBV5-1; clone size: NA; J gene: TRBJ1-5; CDR3 DNA: TGCGCCAGCAGGGACAGGGAAGATCAGCCCCAGCATTTT; CDR3 protein: CASRDREDQPQHF
D gene: NA; CDR3 length: 15; V gene: TRBV4-2; clone size: few; J gene: TRBJ2-3; CDR3 DNA: TGTGCCAGCAGCCAAGTGACGACCTTTGGAGATACGCAGTATTTT; CDR3 protein: CASSQVTTFGDTQYF
D gene: NA; CDR3 length: 13; V gene: TRBV15; clone size: NA; J gene: TRBJ2-1; CDR3 DNA: TGTGCCACCAGCAGGGGGCTCAAGGATGAGCAGTTCTTC; CDR3 protein: CATSRGLKDEQFF
D gene: TRBD1; CDR3 length: 14; V gene: TRBV6-5; clone size: NA; J gene: TRBJ2-3; CDR3 DNA: TGTGCCTATGGGACAGGGTTGGGCACAGATACGCAGTATTTT; CDR3 protein: CAYGTGLGTDTQYF
D gene: NA; CDR3 length: 14; V gene: TRBV9; clone size: NA; J gene: TRBJ2-5; CDR3 DNA: TGTGCCAGCAGCGTAGGACTACCCCGAGAGACCCAGTACTTC; CDR3 protein: CASSVGLPRETQYF
D gene: NA; CDR3 length: 13; V gene: TRBV9; clone size: NA; J gene: TRBJ2-1; CDR3 DNA: TGTGCCAGCAGCCTAAGACTCTACAATGAGCAGTTCTTC; CDR3 protein: CASSLRLYNEQFF
D gene: TRBD1; CDR3 length: 17; V gene: TRBV6-4; clone size: NA; J gene: TRBJ2-3; CDR3 DNA: TGTGCCAGCAGTCCAAAGACAGGGGGAAGGGGTACAGATACGCAGTATTTT; CDR3 protein: CASSPKTGGRGTDTQYF
D gene: NA; CDR3 length: 17; V gene: TRBV5-6; clone size: NA; J gene: TRBJ2-1; CDR3 DNA: TGTGCCAGCAGCCAGGACCTCTGGGGAGCCGACCACAATGAGCAGTTCTTC; CDR3 protein: CASSQDLWGADHNEQFF
D gene: TRBD2; CDR3 length: 16; V gene: TRBV5-1; clone size: NA; J gene: TRBJ2-2; CDR3 DNA: TGCGCCAGCAGCGTTCTAGCGGGAGGGCTTTCCGGGGAGCTGTTTTTT; CDR3 protein: CASSVLAGGLSGELFF
D gene: NA; CDR3 length: 14; V gene: TRBV14; clone size: NA; J gene: TRBJ2-7; CDR3 DNA: TGTGCCAGCAGCCGGGGGCTAGCGATCTACGAGCAGTACTTC; CDR3 protein: CASSRGLAIYEQYF
D gene: NA; CDR3 length: 14; V gene: TRBV2; clone size: NA; J gene: TRBJ1-5; CDR3 DNA: TGTGCCAGCAGTGAATTGTACGGGGATCAGCCCCAGCATTTT; CDR3 protein: CASSELYGDQPQHF
D gene: TRBD2; CDR3 length: 16; V gene: TRBV5-1; clone size: NA; J gene: TRBJ2-7; CDR3 DNA: TGCGCCAGCAGCTCCGAAACGGGACTAGCGGGAGGCGAGCAGTACTTC; CDR3 protein: CASSSETGLAGGEQYF
D gene: NA; CDR3 length: 16; V gene: TRBV5-1; clone size: NA; J gene: TRBJ2-2; CDR3 DNA: TGCGCCAGCAGCTTGGACCCTTCCACGGGAACCGGGGAGCTGTTTTTT; CDR3 protein: CASSLDPSTGTGELFF
D gene: NA; CDR3 length: 15; V gene: TRBV7-9; clone size: NA; J gene: TRBJ1-2; CDR3 DNA: TGTGCCAGCAGCGGTCAAGGGCTGGGGCTATATGGCTACACCTTC; CDR3 protein: CASSGQGLGLYGYTF
D gene: NA; CDR3 length: 15; V gene: TRBV29-1; clone size: once; J gene: TRBJ1-1; CDR3 DNA: TGCAGCGTTGATAGAAGGGGGGGGCCCAACACTGAAGCTTTCTTT; CDR3 protein: CSVDRRGGPNTEAFF
D gene: NA; CDR3 length: 14; V gene: TRBV6-1; clone size: NA; J gene: TRBJ1-3; CDR3 DNA: TGTGCCAGCAGTGAAAGAGGGGTTAGAGACACCATATATTTT; CDR3 protein: CASSERGVRDTIYF
D gene: NA; CDR3 length: 15; V gene: TRBV6-1; clone size: few; J gene: TRBJ2-3; CDR3 DNA: TGTGCCAGCAGTGAACAGGGCCCAGGGGGGGATACGCAGTATTTT; CDR3 protein: CASSEQGPGGDTQYF
D gene: NA; CDR3 length: 13; V gene: TRBV4-2; clone size: once; J gene: TRBJ2-2; CDR3 DNA: TGTGCCAGCAGCCGCACCGATACCGGGGAGCTGTTTTTT; CDR3 protein: CASSRTDTGELFF
D gene: NA; CDR3 length: 16; V gene: TRBV7-2; clone size: NA; J gene: TRBJ2-6; CDR3 DNA: TGTGCCAGCAGCTTAGTTTGGGTCTCTGGGGCCAACGTCCTGACTTTC; CDR3 protein: CASSLVWVSGANVLTF
D gene: NA; CDR3 length: 14; V gene: TRBV10-3; clone size: NA; J gene: TRBJ2-2; CDR3 DNA: TGTGCCATCAGGTACCAGGCGGGCACGGGGGAGCTGTTTTTT; CDR3 protein: CAIRYQAGTGELFF
D gene: NA; CDR3 length: 14; V gene: TRBV29-1; clone size: NA; J gene: TRBJ2-1; CDR3 DNA: TGCAGCGTTATTAGCGCGAGCTCCTACAATGAGCAGTTCTTC; CDR3 protein: CSVISASSYNEQFF
D gene: NA; CDR3 length: 16; V gene: TRBV19; clone size: NA; J gene: TRBJ2-4; CDR3 DNA: TGTGCCAGTAGGCTGCAGGGGCTTGGGGCCAAAAACATTCAGTACTTC; CDR3 protein: CASRLQGLGAKNIQYF
D gene: NA; CDR3 length: 15; V gene: TRBV15; clone size: NA; J gene: TRBJ1-3; CDR3 DNA: TGTGCCACCAGCATCGAGTTGGGTGCTGGAAACACCATATATTTT; CDR3 protein: CATSIELGAGNTIYF
D gene: NA; CDR3 length: 14; V gene: TRBV11-2; clone size: NA; J gene: TRBJ2-1; CDR3 DNA: TGTGCCAGCAGCTTATCGGACAGTCACAATGAGCAGTTCTTC; CDR3 protein: CASSLSDSHNEQFF